What follows are 15 T cell receptor beta chains derived from one specimen sequenced in a study of control samples from healthy donors and cancer patients. Only in-frame clones appear in the TCRdb table, and some are missing; sequencing was by immunoSEQ multiplex PCR. The sample consists of 130,000 or so clones, 88% of them appearing once. The sample comprised blood. The receptor source for this set is a man between 45 and 60 years old in good health.

V gene TRBV7-3 combines with J gene TRBJ2-2; no clear D. CDR3 size: 13 residues. Trimming pared 5 bases from V and 4 bases from J, leaving 8 bases between. Germline V lookup: CDR1 SGHTA, CDR2 FQGTGA. CDR3 nucleotide sequence: TGTGCCAGCAGCCTGATAGGCACCGGGGAGCTGTTTTTT. Its translation: CASSLIGTGELFF.

This clone was detected a few times. The chain has TRBV28 and TRBJ2-6, with D maybe TRBD2 (5 bases). CDR3 length: 15 amino acids. Germline V gene lookup returns CDR1 MDHEN and CDR2 SYDVKM. V dropped 7 bases and J dropped 2 bases, with 12 bases sitting between them. In DNA, the CDR3 is TGTGCCAGCACCCCCCGGGGTGCTGGGGCCAACGTCCTGACTTTC. It encodes CASTPRGAGANVLTF.

This chain links TRBV7-9 with TRBJ2-1, with no clear D. Deletions cut 2 bases from V and 5 bases from J, with 7 bases between. Per germline, CDR1 SEHNR and CDR2 FQNEAQ (reference sequence). The CDR3 runs 13 residues. The CDR3 DNA reads as TGTGCCAGCAGCTTATCCAGAAACAATGAGCAGTTCTTC. Its protein product is CASSLSRNNEQFF.

There are a few counts of this clone. The CDR3 DNA follows: TGTGCCTGGAGTGTATTTACAGGGGATTTCTCGGCAACTAATGAAAAACTGTTTTTT. Encoded protein: CAWSVFTGDFSATNEKLFF. This chain joins TRBV30 and TRBJ1-4, with 7 bases that match TRBD1. Losses at the gene ends were 0 bases for V and 0 bases for J; bases not matched to a gene: 13. The V gene's germline CDR1 is GTSNPN and CDR2 SVGIG (reference sequence). The CDR3 has 19 residues.

The chain joins TRBV27 to TRBJ1-6; D gene uncertain. V lost 9 bases and J lost 0, with 9 bases in between. Germline V gene lookup returns CDR1 MNHEY and CDR2 SMNVEV (reference sequence). The CDR3 sequence is 14 residues long. CDR3 nucleotide sequence: TGTGCCAGTTCTAGGAGCTCCTATAATTCACCCCTCCACTTT. Translated: CASSRSSYNSPLHF.

This sequence joins TRBV18 and TRBJ2-3; 8 nucleotides align to TRBD1. The trim removed 3 bases at V and 2 bases at J, leaving 4 bases unmatched. Germline V gene sequence: CDR1 KGHSH, CDR2 LQKENI. This CDR3 has 15 residues. CDR3 sequence (DNA): TGTGCCAGCTCACCCGCGGACAGGGCCACAGATACGCAGTATTTT. This encodes CASSPADRATDTQYF.

The genes are TRBV18 and TRBJ2-7; the match to TRBD2 covers 8 bases. Germline V gene lookup returns CDR1 KGHSH and CDR2 LQKENI. The CDR3 spans 14 residues. V dropped 6 bases and J dropped 2; count of bases not matched to a gene: 6. The CDR3 nucleotides are TGTGCCAGCTCCCGGGGGGGGGCCGCCTACGAGCAGTACTTC. Residues: CASSRGGAAYEQYF. The entire variable domain, with the rest obtained from reference TRBV18 and TRBJ2-7, is as follows: NAGVMQNPRHLVRRRGQEARLRCSPMKGHSHVYWYRQLPEEGLKFMVYLQKENIIDESGMPKERFSAEFPKEGPSILRIQQVVRGDSAAYFCASSRGGAAYEQYFGPGTRLTVT.

V gene TRBV11-2 combines with J gene TRBJ2-7; no clear D. Trimming took off 1 base at V and 0 bases at J, with 10 bases between the two ends. The CDR3 is made up of 15 amino acids. Germline V gives CDR1 SGHAT, CDR2 FQNNGV. The CDR3 protein is CASSLVLGNSYEQYF. CDR3 DNA sequence: TGTGCCAGCAGCTTAGTTTTAGGAAACTCCTACGAGCAGTACTTC. Together with reference TRBV11-2 and TRBJ2-7, the CDR3 gives the full variable domain: EAGVAQSPRYKIIEKRQSVAFWCNPISGHATLYWYQQILGQGPKLLIQFQNNGVVDDSQLPKDRFSAERLKGVDSTLKIQPAKLEDSAVYLCASSLVLGNSYEQYFGPGTRLTVT.

CDR3 DNA sequence: TGCGCCAGCAGCTTGGTTTGGACAGGGGGCGAAGAGACCCAGTACTTC. Translation: CASSLVWTGGEETQYF. This sequence joins TRBV5-1 and TRBJ2-5; 11 bases agree with TRBD1. The CDR3 is made up of 16 amino acids. The germline V gene has CDR1 SGHRS and CDR2 YFSETQ. V lost 0 bases to trimming and J lost 3 bases; unmatched junction nucleotides: 4. Drawing the rest from reference TRBV5-1 and TRBJ2-5, the complete variable domain is KAGVTQTPRYLIKTRGQQVTLSCSPISGHRSVSWYQQTPGQGLQFLFEYFSETQRNKGNFPGRFSGRQFSNSRSEMNVSTLELGDSALYLCASSLVWTGGEETQYFGPGTRLLVL.

The chain carries TRBV19 and TRBJ1-3, with no clear D. V lost 3 bases, J lost 1 base, and 10 bases lay in between. Per the germline V gene, CDR1 is LNHDA and CDR2 is SQIVND (reference sequence). This CDR3 contains 15 residues. For the CDR3, the DNA is TGTGCCAGTAGTATCCCGATTGCGTCTGGAAACACCATATATTTT. This sequence encodes CASSIPIASGNTIYF.

This rearrangement joins TRBV5-6 to TRBJ1-2; tentatively, D is TRBD1 (5 bases). Trimming pared 4 bases from V and 7 bases from J, leaving 8 bases between. The CDR3 spans 11 residues. Germline values: CDR1 SGHDT, CDR2 YYEEEE. The CDR3 is CASSGGFGYTF. The CDR3 nucleotides read TGTGCCAGCAGCGGGGGGTTTGGCTACACCTTC.

This clone was counted a single time. This chain joins TRBV9 and TRBJ1-4; D call uncertain. The CDR3 length is 13 residues. V lost 0 bases and J 6 bases, leaving 6 bases between the germline ends. The germline gives CDR1 SGDLS, CDR2 YYNGEE. The CDR3 DNA follows: TGTGCCAGCAGCGTAGAGGCGGATGAAAAACTGTTTTTT. Protein sequence: CASSVEADEKLFF.

The genes are TRBV9 and TRBJ1-3, with TRBD1 as a possible D gene (5 bases). This CDR3 contains 16 residues. V shed 3 bases and J shed 0 bases, with 13 bases lying between them. The germline CDR1 and CDR2 sequences are SGDLS and YYNGEE. For the CDR3, the DNA is TGTGCCAGCAGCGGATATAGGGGCGGCTCTGGAAACACCATATATTTT. The encoded protein is CASSGYRGGSGNTIYF.

The rearrangement links TRBV7-8 to TRBJ1-1, with TRBD1 matching over 7 bases. Germline CDR1 is SGHVS and CDR2 is FQNEAQ. The CDR3 loop spans 18 amino acids. Trimming at V came to 5 bases and at J to 0 bases, leaving 15 bases not matched to a gene. The DNA of the CDR3 is TGTGCCAGCAGCCTAAAAAACAGGGGACGCCTTATGAACACTGAAGCTTTCTTT. It is translated as CASSLKNRGRLMNTEAFF. Combining the CDR3 with reference TRBV7-8 and TRBJ1-1 gives the whole variable domain GAGVSQSPRYKVAKRGQDVALRCDPISGHVSLFWYQQALGQGPEFLTYFQNEAQLDKSGLPSDRFFAERPEGSVSTLKIQRTQQEDSAVYLCASSLKNRGRLMNTEAFFGQGTRLTVV.

The V gene is TRBV30, the J gene TRBJ2-5; D is undetermined. This CDR3 has 13 amino acids. The V and J ends lost 0 bases and 5 bases respectively, with 10 bases between them. Germline CDR1 is GTSNPN and CDR2 is SVGIG (reference sequence). CDR3 protein: CAWSVLGGETQYF. DNA of the CDR3: TGTGCCTGGAGTGTGTTAGGTGGGGAGACCCAGTACTTC.